Each of the 20 T cell receptor beta chains below was sequenced from the same sample in a study of blood T cell repertoires in COVID-19. Assay used: immunoSEQ multiplex PCR; TCRdb lists only in-frame clones, some missing. The repertoire includes about 220,000 clones, about three quarters of them detected once, and approximately 7.2% sits in the top ten. Sequencing was performed on peripheral blood. These receptors were collected from a woman in her 70s with acute or convalescent COVID-19.

The gene calls are TRBV18 and TRBJ2-3, with TRBD1 matching 9 bases. The CDR3 is 17 amino acids. V shed 10 bases and J 2 bases; nucleotides not matched to a gene: 16. Germline V CDR1 and CDR2: KGHSH, LQKENI. The CDR3 nucleotides read TGTGCCACCGAAACCTCCCCCGGGACAGGGCTCACAGATACGCAGTATTTT. Translated: CATETSPGTGLTDTQYF.

This clone showed up just a few times. Here the CDR3 DNA reads TGTGCCAGCAGCTTTGCCGCAGGGGTGGATGGCTACACCTTC. Translation gives CASSFAAGVDGYTF. This rearrangement joins TRBV5-5 to TRBJ1-2; a weak D match, TRBD1 (6 bases). CDR1 is SGHKS, CDR2 YYEKEE, per germline (reference sequence). The CDR3 runs 14 residues. V lost 2 bases, J lost 6 bases, and 14 bases lay in between.

This clone was detected many times. V and J are TRBV4-2 and TRBJ2-7, with D uncertain. The CDR3 is made up of 14 amino acids. Trimming shortened V by 4 bases and J by 6 bases, and 16 bases separated the two germline ends. CDR1 is LGHNA, CDR2 YNFKEQ, per germline. CDR3 region: CASSPSLPSVEQYF. CDR3 in DNA: TGTGCCAGCAGCCCTTCGTTGCCATCGGTCGAGCAGTACTTC.

This clone was counted between two and nine times. CDR3 sequence reads: CASSLDWGGRSYEQYF. CDR3 sequence (DNA): TGTGCCAGCAGCTTAGATTGGGGGGGCAGGAGCTACGAGCAGTACTTC. The chain joins TRBV7-9 to TRBJ2-7; D possibly corresponds to TRBD2 (7 bases). Germline lookup yields CDR1 SEHNR and CDR2 FQNEAQ (reference sequence). The CDR3 is made up of 16 amino acids. The V end lost 1 base, the J end lost 3 bases, and 16 bases lay between the germline ends.

The gene calls are TRBV19 and TRBJ1-5; possible D gene TRBD1, 5 bases. This CDR3 spans 17 amino acids. In germline, CDR1 is LNHDA, CDR2 SQIVND (reference sequence). V lost 3 bases to trimming and J lost 7 bases, with 22 bases between them. CDR3: CASSMSPLGGTLQPQHF. For the CDR3, the DNA is TGTGCCAGTAGTATGTCGCCTCTCGGGGGTACATTACAGCCCCAGCATTTT.

This rearrangement joins TRBV18 to TRBJ2-2; possibly TRBD1 for D (5 bases). V lost 5 bases and J 1 base, leaving 11 bases between the germline ends. Germline CDR1 and CDR2: KGHSH and LQKENI. There are 15 residues in the CDR3. The CDR3, as DNA: TGTGCCAGCTCAAGACAGCAAGGGAACACCGGGGAGCTGTTTTTT. Its protein is CASSRQQGNTGELFF.

This clone appeared once. This chain links TRBV18 with TRBJ2-7; 9 bases are shared with TRBD1. The CDR3 runs to 14 residues. The germline CDR1 and CDR2 sequences are KGHSH and LQKENI. V lost 6 bases and J lost 4; bases outside the gene matches: 7. CDR3 coding DNA: TGTGCCAGCTCTCCGGGACAGGGAGAGTACGAGCAGTACTTC. Translating gives CASSPGQGEYEQYF.

The V gene is TRBV5-5, the J gene TRBJ1-1; D remains unclear. Germline V gives CDR1 SGHKS, CDR2 YYEKEE (reference sequence). CDR3 length: 15 residues. V was pared by 5 bases and J by 1 base, with 15 bases between. The CDR3 sequence is CASSSTRLKNTEAFF. The CDR3 bases are TGTGCCAGCAGTTCGACCAGGCTCAAGAACACTGAAGCTTTCTTT.

V gene TRBV5-6 combines with J gene TRBJ2-5; TRBD2 matches 12 bases. Germline trimming cut 2 bases from V and 6 bases from J; bases unmatched to any gene: 8. Germline lookup yields CDR1 SGHDT and CDR2 YYEEEE. The CDR3 length is 16 residues. The CDR3 DNA is TGTGCCAGCAGCTTCCTGACTAGCGGGGGCCGCAAGACCCAGTACTTC. Translation: CASSFLTSGGRKTQYF.

This sequence joins TRBV5-1 and TRBJ1-1; a possible D gene is TRBD1 (6 bases). Per germline, CDR1 SGHRS and CDR2 YFSETQ. The CDR3 contains 14 residues. Trimming shortened V by 4 bases and J by 1 base, and 11 bases separated the two germline ends. CDR3 coding DNA: TGCGCCAGCAGCCATGGACAGAAGAACACTGAAGCTTTCTTT. This translates into CASSHGQKNTEAFF.

The chain uses TRBV2 and TRBJ1-5; D may be TRBD1 (6 bases). Germline V gene lookup returns CDR1 SNHLY and CDR2 FYNNEI. The length of the CDR3 is 14 residues. V lost 5 bases, J lost 4 bases, and 12 bases lay in between. DNA of the CDR3: TGTGCCAGCAGTCCAGCTAGGGGGAATCAGCCCCAGCATTTT. It specifies CASSPARGNQPQHF.

This clone was detected only once. This rearrangement joins TRBV6-4 to TRBJ2-5, with 12 bases lining up with TRBD2. The V gene end was trimmed by 8 bases and the J gene end by 3 bases; junction bases not matched to a gene: 7. Germline CDR1 is MRHNA and CDR2 is SNTAGT. The CDR3 consists of 15 residues. CDR3 coding DNA: TGTGCCAGCGGGGGCTGGACTAGCGGGAAAGAGACCCAGTACTTC. Translating it yields CASGGWTSGKETQYF.

The chain has TRBV5-1 and TRBJ2-5; 9 bases agree with TRBD1. Germline lookup yields CDR1 SGHRS and CDR2 YFSETQ. The CDR3 has 21 amino acids. Germline trimming cut 1 base from V and 4 bases from J; bases unmatched to any gene: 23. CDR3 residues: CASSLNPPGLSGQGRSETQYF. The CDR3 DNA reads as TGCGCCAGCAGCTTGAATCCACCGGGCCTATCGGGACAGGGAAGGTCAGAGACCCAGTACTTC.

The chain recombines TRBV7-9 with TRBJ1-1; D gene unclear. Per germline, CDR1 SEHNR and CDR2 FQNEAQ (reference sequence). The CDR3 runs to 15 residues. V dropped 0 bases and J dropped 3 bases, with 11 bases sitting between them. CDR3 region: CASSLARVVYTEAFF. CDR3 sequence (DNA): TGTGCCAGCAGCTTAGCACGGGTGGTGTACACTGAAGCTTTCTTT. Full variable domain (outside the CDR3, taken from reference TRBV7-9 and TRBJ1-1): DTGVSQNPRHKITKRGQNVTFRCDPISEHNRLYWYRQTLGQGPEFLTYFQNEAQLEKSRLLSDRFSAERPKGSFSTLEIQRTEQGDSAMYLCASSLARVVYTEAFFGQGTRLTVV.

This clone appeared a few times. The V and J genes are TRBV7-2 and TRBJ1-5, with D perhaps TRBD1 (6 bases). Trimming took off 5 bases at V and 4 bases at J, with 15 bases between the two ends. In germline, CDR1 is SGHTA, CDR2 FQGNSA. The CDR3 consists of 15 residues. The CDR3 nucleotides are TGTGCCAGCAGCAGAGGGGGGGTGGGGAATCAGCCCCAGCATTTT. Amino acids: CASSRGGVGNQPQHF.

This clone was detected only a few times. This chain uses TRBV10-2 with TRBJ2-3; TRBD1 matches 9 bases. Germline values: CDR1 WSHSY, CDR2 SAAADI. V trimming: 2 bases; J trimming: 2 bases; junction bases outside the gene matches: 11. This CDR3 comprises 18 residues. CDR3: CASSETSGQGTLTDTQYF. The DNA for the CDR3 is TGCGCCAGCAGTGAGACCTCGGGACAGGGTACCCTCACAGATACGCAGTATTTT.

The rearrangement joins TRBV19 to TRBJ1-1; tentatively, D is TRBD1 (6 bases). Germline V gene data show CDR1 as LNHDA and CDR2 as SQIVND (reference sequence). V lost 4 bases to trimming and J lost 4 bases, with 10 bases between them. This CDR3 is built from 13 residues. The CDR3: CASSTRQATEAFF. CDR3 DNA sequence: TGTGCCAGTAGTACACGACAGGCCACTGAAGCTTTCTTT.

The table lists this clone with a count of one. The rearrangement joins TRBV7-3 to TRBJ2-4; D might be TRBD1 (6 bases). V lost 1 base to trimming and J lost 0 bases, with 31 bases between them. From germline, CDR1 is SGHTA and CDR2 FQGTGA. The CDR3 is 23 amino acids. CDR3 coding DNA: TGTGCCAGCAGCTTAAGGTGGGGAATCCGGACCTCCTGGGGGCTTGAAGCCAAAAACATTCAGTACTTC. Its translation: CASSLRWGIRTSWGLEAKNIQYF.

The chain couples TRBV7-9 to TRBJ2-1; TRBD2 aligns across 14 bases. The junction had 5 bases not matched to a gene; V was cut back by 4 bases and J by 9 bases. The CDR3 has 15 amino acids. The germline gives CDR1 SEHNR, CDR2 FQNEAQ (reference sequence). CDR3 sequence reads: CASSSGTSGGGEQFF. In DNA form, the CDR3 reads TGTGCCAGCAGCTCGGGGACTAGCGGGGGTGGTGAGCAGTTCTTC.

As for this clone: Other DNA sequences in the sample encode the same CDR3. The V call is TRBV18, the J call TRBJ1-1; weak D call: TRBD1 (5 bases). Trimming stripped 2 bases from V and 0 bases from J, with 7 bases between. The CDR3 is 14 residues long. The germline gives CDR1 KGHSH, CDR2 LQKENI. Here the CDR3 reads CASSPGQLNTEAFF. CDR3 DNA: TGTGCCAGCTCACCAGGACAACTGAACACTGAAGCTTTCTTT.